This TCR beta chain was obtained from a study of OX40 agonist ivuxolimab in advanced cancers. Sequencing used immunoSEQ multiplex PCR; TCRdb keeps in-frame clones, though not all of them. This table holds about 74,000 clones, about 82% found once. This CDR3 has 12 residues. CDR1 is SNHLY, CDR2 FYNNEI, per germline. Trimming took 4 bases from V and 6 from J, leaving 10 bases between them. This sequence originates from an adult with an advanced solid tumor such as melanoma, head and neck, liver or kidney cancer. The V and J genes are TRBV2 and TRBJ2-7, with D unclear. Source: CD4+ or CD8+ T cells sorted from blood, taken in a trial of the OX40 agonist ivuxolimab. The CDR3 coding sequence is TGTGCCAGCAGTGGAACCATGGGCGAGCAGTACTTC. This sequence encodes CASSGTMGEQYF.